This TCR beta chain was sequenced during a study of beta chain features in type 1 diabetes. Study overall: Age, gender and cell yields were alike across patients and healthy donors. Study-wide findings and caveats: It was among patients, rather than healthy donors, that naive, central memory and Treg TCRB repertoires appeared more similar. When VDJ junctions were examined, type 1 diabetes patients showed fewer insertions and more deletions.

V lost 0 bases to trimming and J lost 9 bases, with 18 bases between them. Germline V gives CDR1 SGHNT, CDR2 YYREEE (reference sequence). The CDR3 has 15 amino acids. Isolated RNA was reverse transcribed in full, so expressed TCRB transcripts were sequenced. Several million reads were obtained on average from naive, central memory and regulatory T cell samples. Profiling relied on immunoSEQ multiplex PCR, and the TCRdb table lists in-frame clones only, not all of them. The data contain over 300,000 clones, 7.5% to 9% of them seen just once; the ten biggest clones take up 0.44%. This clone has a handful of counts. The antigen is undetermined.

The source material was central memory CD4+ T cells from blood. The chain links TRBV5-4 to TRBJ1-1; no clear D. The receptor was derived from a woman aged 18-29 years in good health. The CDR3 is CASSLELRAAQKAFF. CDR3 sequence (DNA): TGTGCCAGCAGCTTGGAGCTAAGGGCCGCTCAAAAAGCTTTCTTT.